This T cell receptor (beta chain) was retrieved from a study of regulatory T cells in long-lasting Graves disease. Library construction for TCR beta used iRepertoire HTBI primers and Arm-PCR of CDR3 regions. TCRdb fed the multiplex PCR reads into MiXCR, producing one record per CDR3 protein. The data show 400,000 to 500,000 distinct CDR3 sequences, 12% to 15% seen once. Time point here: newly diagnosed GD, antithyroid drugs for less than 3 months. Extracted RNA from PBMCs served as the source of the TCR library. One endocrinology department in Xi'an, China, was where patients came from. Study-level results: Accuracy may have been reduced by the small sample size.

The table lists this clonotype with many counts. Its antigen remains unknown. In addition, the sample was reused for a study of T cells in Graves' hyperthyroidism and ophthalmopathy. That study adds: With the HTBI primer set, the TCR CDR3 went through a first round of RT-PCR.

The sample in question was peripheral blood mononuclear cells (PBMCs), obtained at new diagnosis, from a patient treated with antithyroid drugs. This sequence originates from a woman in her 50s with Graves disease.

The CDR3 spells CASSLVDYRVGTEAFF. As DNA, the CDR3 is TGCGCCAGCAGCTTGGTGGACTACAGGGTTGGGACTGAAGCTTTCTTT. The chain carries TRBV5-1 and TRBJ1-1, with a weak D call TRBD1 (6 bases). The V end lost 0 bases, the J end lost 5 bases, and 17 bases lay between the germline ends. Germline CDR1 is SGHRS and CDR2 is YFSETQ. The CDR3 has 16 amino acids. Looking up the rest from reference TRBV5-1 and TRBJ1-1 gives the full variable domain: KAGVTQTPRYLIKTRGQQVTLSCSPISGHRSVSWYQQTPGQGLQFLFEYFSETQRNKGNFPGRFSGRQFSNSRSEMNVSTLELGDSALYLCASSLVDYRVGTEAFFGQGTRLTVV.